The T cell receptor (beta chain) under discussion was sequenced for a study of shared clonotypes between healthy human individuals. Study results and caveats: Naive subsets, compared against memory subsets, generally had larger estimated richness values.

Every subset's genomic DNA went evenly onto several immunoSEQ plates. Original data processing: Junction-only sequences without quality scores were provided by ImmunoSEQ, so filtering was different. Sequencing used immunoSEQ multiplex PCR; TCRdb keeps in-frame clones, though not all of them. The V and J calls and clone size were taken over from that table, and D and trimming were inferred from the DNA. This sample has approximately 82,000 clones, with around 57% found just once. As regards this clone: Its target is unknown.

This CDR3 contains 20 residues. V lost 3 bases, J lost 0 bases, and 11 bases stayed unmatched. Per germline, CDR1 LNHDA and CDR2 SQIVND (reference sequence). CCR7-negative CD45RA+ TemRA cells were combined with CD45RO+ cells to form CD8 memory. This chain uses TRBV19 with TRBJ2-1; TRBD2 matches 13 bases. The source is a man aged 25 to 45 in good health. Source material: memory CD8+ T cells sorted from blood. Regarding subset: CD45RO+ cells pooled with CCR7-negative TemRA cells. CDR3 nucleotide sequence: TGTGCCAGTAGTATCGGGACGGGACTAGCGGGACCTGACTCCTACAATGAGCAGTTCTTC. Translated: CASSIGTGLAGPDSYNEQFF.